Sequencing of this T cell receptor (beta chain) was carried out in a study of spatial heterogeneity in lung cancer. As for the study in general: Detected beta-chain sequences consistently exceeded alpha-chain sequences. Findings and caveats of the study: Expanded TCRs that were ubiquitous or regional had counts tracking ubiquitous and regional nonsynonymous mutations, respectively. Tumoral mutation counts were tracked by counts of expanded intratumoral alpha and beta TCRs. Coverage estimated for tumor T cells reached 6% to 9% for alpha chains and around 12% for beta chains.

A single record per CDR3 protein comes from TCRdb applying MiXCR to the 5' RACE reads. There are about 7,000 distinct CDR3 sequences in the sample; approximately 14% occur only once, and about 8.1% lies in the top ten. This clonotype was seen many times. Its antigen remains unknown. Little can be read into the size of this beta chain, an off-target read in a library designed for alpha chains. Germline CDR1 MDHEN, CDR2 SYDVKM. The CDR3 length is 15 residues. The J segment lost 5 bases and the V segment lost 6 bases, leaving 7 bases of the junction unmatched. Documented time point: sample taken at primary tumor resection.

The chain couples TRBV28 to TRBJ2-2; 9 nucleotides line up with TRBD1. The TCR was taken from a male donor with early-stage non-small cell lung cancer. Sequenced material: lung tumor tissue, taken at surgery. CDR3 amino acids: CASSRQGVRTGELFF. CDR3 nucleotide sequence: TGTGCCAGCAGCCGACAGGGGGTTAGGACCGGGGAGCTGTTTTTT.